Following are 23 T cell receptor beta chains from one sample sequenced in a study of shared clonotypes between healthy human individuals. Some clones are missing from TCRdb's copy, which holds only in-frame ones; the method was immunoSEQ multiplex PCR. The sample has over 1.5 million clones, nearly 99% seen once. Sequenced input: naive CD4+ T cells sorted from blood. As to subset: CD45RA+ positively selected. These receptors were collected from a man aged 30 to 39 in good health.

The CDR3 spells CASSQEGPPEGTEAFF. The CDR3 coding sequence is TGCGCCAGCAGCCAAGAAGGACCCCCGGAGGGCACTGAAGCTTTCTTT. This chain connects TRBV4-3 to TRBJ1-1, with D unclear. The CDR3 extends over 16 amino acids. Trimming shortened V by 0 bases and J by 4 bases, and 15 bases separated the two germline ends. CDR1 LGHNA and CDR2 YSLEER come from the germline V gene.

The chain combines TRBV18 with TRBJ1-1; D unresolved. Trimming cost V 6 bases and J 1 base, with 15 bases left between them. The CDR3 is 15 amino acids. Germline assignment: CDR1 KGHSH and CDR2 LQKENI. The CDR3 region is CASSPSPVANTEAFF. The CDR3 DNA is TGTGCCAGCTCCCCCTCCCCGGTCGCGAACACTGAAGCTTTCTTT.

V is TRBV28 and J is TRBJ2-1; 7 nucleotides align to TRBD2. CDR1 and CDR2 (germline): MDHEN, SYDVKM. This CDR3 is 15 amino acids long. V shed 4 bases and J 0 bases; nucleotides not matched to a gene: 3. CDR3 sequence: CASSWSGTSYNEQFF. CDR3 bases: TGTGCCAGCAGTTGGAGCGGGACCTCCTACAATGAGCAGTTCTTC. The full variable domain, its missing parts supplied by reference TRBV28 and TRBJ2-1, is DVKVTQSSRYLVKRTGEKVFLECVQDMDHENMFWYRQDPGLGLRLIYFSYDVKMKEKGDIPEGYSVSREKKERFSLILESASTNQTSMYLCASSWSGTSYNEQFFGPGTRLTVL.

The chain links TRBV9 to TRBJ2-7; D tentatively reads TRBD1 or TRBD2 (5 bases each). CDR1 is SGDLS and CDR2 is YYNGEE in the germline V gene. Trimming stripped 0 bases from V and 2 bases from J, with 15 bases between. The CDR3 has 16 amino acids. DNA for the CDR3: TGTGCCAGCAGCGTAGTGGGGACCGGCGGGCCCTACGAGCAGTACTTC. As protein: CASSVVGTGGPYEQYF.

The chain uses TRBV29-1 and TRBJ2-1; 10 nucleotides align to TRBD2. Germline V gene sequence: CDR1 SQVTM, CDR2 ANQGSEA. The ends lost 3 bases at V and 7 bases at J; junction bases unmatched: 6. The CDR3 contains 14 residues. CDR3 residues: CSVEELAGANEQFF. Written as DNA, the CDR3 is TGCAGCGTTGAGGAGCTAGCGGGAGCAAATGAGCAGTTCTTC.

This sequence joins TRBV7-2 and TRBJ1-4, with 8 bases identical to TRBD1. Germline CDR1 is SGHTA and CDR2 is FQGNSA. V was clipped by 5 bases and J by 8 bases; unmatched bases: 7. The CDR3 is made up of 14 amino acids. Here the CDR3 reads CASSQGQGREKLFF. CDR3 in DNA: TGTGCCAGCAGCCAAGGACAGGGAAGGGAAAAACTGTTTTTT.

The chain links TRBV5-1 to TRBJ2-7; 10 nucleotides line up with TRBD1. CDR3 length: 16 amino acids. The V and J ends lost 0 bases and 0 bases, in that order; junction bases with no gene match: 3. The V gene's germline CDR1 is SGHRS and CDR2 YFSETQ. The CDR3 here is CASSLETGGNSYEQYF. The DNA for the CDR3 is TGCGCCAGCAGCTTGGAGACAGGGGGCAACTCCTACGAGCAGTACTTC. Full variable domain (rest looked up from reference TRBV5-1 and TRBJ2-7): KAGVTQTPRYLIKTRGQQVTLSCSPISGHRSVSWYQQTPGQGLQFLFEYFSETQRNKGNFPGRFSGRQFSNSRSEMNVSTLELGDSALYLCASSLETGGNSYEQYFGPGTRLTVT.

The V gene is TRBV27, the J gene TRBJ1-1; possible D gene TRBD1, 6 bases. The ends were cut back, 10 bases at V and 1 base at J, with 25 bases in the middle. This CDR3 region has 17 residues. Germline CDR1 MNHEY, CDR2 SMNVEV (reference sequence). The chain's CDR3 is CATPILPGGVANTEAFF. The CDR3 DNA follows: TGTGCCACCCCTATATTACCCGGGGGCGTCGCGAACACTGAAGCTTTCTTT.

V usage is TRBV10-3 and J usage is TRBJ2-7; D possibly uses TRBD1 or TRBD2 (5 bases each). CDR1 ENHRY and CDR2 SYGVKD come from the germline V gene. The CDR3 spans 11 residues. V lost 10 bases and J 5 bases, leaving 12 bases between the germline ends. The chain's CDR3 is CASSRENEQYF. CDR3 DNA: TGTGCCAGCTCCAGGGAGAACGAGCAGTACTTC.

The chain links TRBV18 to TRBJ1-2; TRBD1 is a possible D gene (6 bases). CDR3 length: 16 residues. Trimming stripped 4 bases from V and 2 bases from J, with 17 bases between. Germline CDR1 is KGHSH and CDR2 is LQKENI. The CDR3 coding sequence is TGTGCCAGCTCACGGAAACAGGGCGAGGCCAACTATGGCTACACCTTC. This sequence encodes CASSRKQGEANYGYTF.

The rearrangement uses TRBV6-4 and TRBJ2-7, with D maybe TRBD1 (5 bases). From germline, CDR1 is MRHNA and CDR2 SNTAGT. The CDR3 is made up of 13 amino acids. Trimming stripped 7 bases from V and 5 bases from J, with 15 bases between. CDR3 amino acids: CASTPAWGHEQYF. CDR3 in DNA: TGTGCCAGCACCCCAGCCTGGGGCCACGAGCAGTACTTC.

The rearrangement links TRBV25-1 to TRBJ2-1, with 8 bases fitting TRBD2. CDR1 and CDR2 from the germline V gene are MGHDK and SYGVNS. The CDR3 sequence is 16 residues long. Losses at the gene ends were 3 bases for V and 4 bases for J; bases not matched to a gene: 8. The CDR3 DNA reads TGTGCCAGCAGTGACCAGGGAGGCGGGAGGTACAATGAGCAGTTCTTC. Translation: CASSDQGGGRYNEQFF.

The CDR3 nucleotides are TGCGCCAGCAGCCATATAGGAGAGGGAGTGGGTGAGCAGTTCTTC. Its protein product is CASSHIGEGVGEQFF. The V gene is TRBV4-1, the J gene TRBJ2-1; maybe TRBD2 (5 bases). The CDR3 extends over 15 amino acids. Trimming shortened V by 3 bases and J by 9 bases, and 18 bases separated the two germline ends. Per the germline V gene, CDR1 is MGHRA and CDR2 is YSYEKL.

This clone was found once. V is TRBV27 and J is TRBJ2-3, with a tentative D call TRBD2 (6 bases). Trimming cost V 3 bases and J 4 bases, with 14 bases left between them. Germline V CDR1 and CDR2: MNHEY, SMNVEV (reference sequence). This CDR3 spans 15 amino acids. CDR3 region: CASSLRAGRADTQYF. CDR3 nucleotide sequence: TGTGCCAGCAGTTTGAGGGCGGGACGGGCAGATACGCAGTATTTT.

The table lists this clone with a count of one. V usage is TRBV2 and J usage is TRBJ2-4, with D possibly being TRBD1 or TRBD2 (5 bases each). The CDR3 runs to 15 residues. Germline CDR1 reads SNHLY; CDR2 reads FYNNEI. V was pared by 6 bases and J by 0 bases, with 12 bases between. The CDR3 is CASRGPRGAKNIQYF. The CDR3 nucleotides read TGTGCCAGCAGAGGTCCGAGGGGAGCCAAAAACATTCAGTACTTC.

J is TRBJ1-5 and V is TRBV6-5; a weak D match, TRBD1 (5 bases). CDR1 and CDR2 (germline): MNHEY, SVGAGI. The V end was cut by 6 bases, the J end by 1 base, with 13 bases between. CDR3 length: 15 residues. For the CDR3, the DNA is TGTGCCAGCAGCGCATGGGGGGGGAGCAATCAGCCCCAGCATTTT. Encoded protein: CASSAWGGSNQPQHF.

The rearrangement links TRBV9 to TRBJ2-1; 13 bases map to TRBD2. Germline assignment: CDR1 SGDLS and CDR2 YYNGEE. V lost 1 base, J lost 9 bases, and 7 bases stayed unmatched. The CDR3 is made up of 16 amino acids. CDR3 DNA: TGTGCCAGCAGCGTAAGGACTAGCGGGAGTATTGGTGAGCAGTTCTTC. Protein: CASSVRTSGSIGEQFF.

CDR3 sequence (DNA): TGTGCCAGCAGTTACTCAAAGATTAACTACGAGCAGTACTTC. Its translation: CASSYSKINYEQYF. The rearrangement uses TRBV6-6 and TRBJ2-7; unclear D gene. Trimming pared 0 bases from V and 3 bases from J, leaving 9 bases between. Germline V gene sequence: CDR1 MNHNY, CDR2 SVGAGI (reference sequence). The CDR3 sequence is 14 residues long.

The genes are TRBV19 and TRBJ1-5, with D unresolved. The CDR3 is 14 residues long. Deletions cut 5 bases from V and 2 bases from J, with 10 bases between. The germline V gene has CDR1 LNHDA and CDR2 SQIVND (reference sequence). Here the CDR3 DNA reads TGTGCCAGTAGTCGGACCTCTGGCAATCAGCCCCAGCATTTT. Translated: CASSRTSGNQPQHF.

Here the CDR3 reads CASSFQAGLDEKLFF. CDR3 bases: TGCGCCAGCAGCTTCCAGGCAGGGCTCGATGAAAAACTGTTTTTT. This rearrangement joins TRBV5-1 to TRBJ1-4, with D perhaps matching TRBD1 (5 bases). Germline lookup yields CDR1 SGHRS and CDR2 YFSETQ. The CDR3 consists of 15 residues. The V gene lost 2 bases and the J gene lost 6 bases, with 14 bases spanning the gap.

Only one count was recorded for this clone. The chain joins TRBV28 to TRBJ2-1; D is uncertain. The germline gives CDR1 MDHEN, CDR2 SYDVKM. V was cut by 5 bases and J by 9 bases, with 8 bases left in between. This CDR3 spans 11 amino acids. This CDR3 reads CASSTHGEQFF. The CDR3 DNA follows: TGTGCCAGCAGTACTCACGGTGAGCAGTTCTTC.

This chain links TRBV20-1 with TRBJ2-1; D gene unclear. Germline V lookup: CDR1 DFQATT, CDR2 SNEGSKA (reference sequence). CDR3 size: 11 residues. Trimming cost V 3 bases and J 7 bases, with 7 bases left between them. CDR3 residues: CSASEMNEQFF. CDR3 nucleotide sequence: TGCAGTGCTAGCGAGATGAATGAGCAGTTCTTC.

This clone came up once. The J gene is TRBJ2-5, the V gene TRBV18; 7 nucleotides match TRBD1. Germline V CDR1 and CDR2: KGHSH, LQKENI. The trim removed 5 bases at V and 3 bases at J, leaving 9 bases unmatched. The length of the CDR3 is 15 residues. The CDR3 region is CASSIATGFEETQYF. CDR3 nucleotide sequence: TGTGCCAGCTCAATAGCGACAGGGTTCGAAGAGACCCAGTACTTC.